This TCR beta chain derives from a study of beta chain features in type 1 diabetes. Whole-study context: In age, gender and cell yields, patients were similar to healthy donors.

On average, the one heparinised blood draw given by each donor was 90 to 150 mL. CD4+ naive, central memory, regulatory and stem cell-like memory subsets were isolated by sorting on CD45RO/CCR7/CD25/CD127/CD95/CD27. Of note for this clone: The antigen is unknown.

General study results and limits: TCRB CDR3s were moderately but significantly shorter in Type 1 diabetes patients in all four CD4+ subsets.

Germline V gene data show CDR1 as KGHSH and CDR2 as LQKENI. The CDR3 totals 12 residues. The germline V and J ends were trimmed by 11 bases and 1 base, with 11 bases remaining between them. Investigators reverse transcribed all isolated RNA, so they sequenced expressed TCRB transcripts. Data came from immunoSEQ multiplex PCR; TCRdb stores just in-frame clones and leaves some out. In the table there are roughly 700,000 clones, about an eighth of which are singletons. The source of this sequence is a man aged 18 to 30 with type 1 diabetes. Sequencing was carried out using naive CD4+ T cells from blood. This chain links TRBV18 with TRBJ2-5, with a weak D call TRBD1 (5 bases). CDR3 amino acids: CAGGQIQETQYF. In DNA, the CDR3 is TGTGCCGGTGGACAAATCCAAGAGACCCAGTACTTC.